This TCR beta chain was sequenced for a study of cytomegalovirus exposure and HLA in healthy donors. Findings and limits, study-wide: Cytomegalovirus-associated TCR beta chains were listed, numbering some 180. Within the data, a cluster of highly shared sequence variants was likely a sequencing artifact. Later work showed greater clonal expansion in HLA-associated TCR beta chains than in equally common others. CMV antigen specificity was confirmed in vitro for three CMV-associated chains.

Germline CDR1 LNHDA, CDR2 SQIVND (reference sequence). This CDR3 contains 13 residues. The germline V and J ends were trimmed by 5 bases and 4 bases, with 11 bases remaining between them. PCR involved 60 Vbeta and 13 Jbeta primers. Assay used: immunoSEQ multiplex PCR; TCRdb lists only in-frame clones, some missing. The table includes about 140,000 clones, roughly 75% detected once. Worth noting for this clone: Antigen: not known.

The sequence derives from a female donor in good health and CMV-seronegative. The J gene is TRBJ1-1, the V gene TRBV19; possible D gene TRBD1, 5 bases. The sequenced sample was PBMCs. DNA for the CDR3: TGTGCCAGTAGTCCAAGGGGCGGCACTGAAGCTTTCTTT. Translated, it gives CASSPRGGTEAFF.